This T cell receptor beta chain came from a study of T-cell reconstitution after alpha-beta-depleted transplantation in children. Unique molecular identifiers were incorporated into the prepared TCRbeta library. TCRdb redid the calling of the PCR reads with MiXCR, one entry per CDR3 protein. In the table there are 300,000 to 400,000 distinct CDR3 sequences, 15% to 20% of which are singletons. Trimming cost V 4 bases and J 5 bases, with 11 bases left between them. The germline V gene has CDR1 LGHNA and CDR2 YSLEER. The CDR3 extends over 14 amino acids. The rearrangement joins TRBV4-3 to TRBJ1-4; weak D call: TRBD1 (5 bases). The input for sequencing was PBMCs, mostly from graft donor cells, taken 360 days after TCRalphabeta/CD19-depleted stem cell transplant. This TCR came from a male patient between 2 and 10 years old who had a stem cell transplant for acute lymphoblastic leukemia, so the T cells may come from the graft donor. The CDR3 spells CASSPEGRNEKLFF. The DNA of the CDR3 is TGCGCCAGCAGCCCCGAGGGGCGGAATGAAAAACTGTTTTTT.